The 26 T cell receptor beta chains below all came from one sample that was sequenced in a study of identifying expanded T cells in peripheral blood. Sequenced by immunoSEQ multiplex PCR; TCRdb stores in-frame clones only, minus some. The repertoire holds approximately 80,000 clones, approximately 84% seen once, with under 20% in the top ten. Sequenced input: blood. The receptors shown here come from a person aged 18 to 75 in good health.

The chain recombines TRBV5-4 with TRBJ2-7, with a tentative D call TRBD1 (5 bases). This CDR3 has 18 residues. Germline CDR1 is SGHNT and CDR2 is YYREEE (reference sequence). V gave up 0 bases and J gave up 0 bases, with 19 bases separating them. The CDR3 here is CASSLAWATEESSYEQYF. CDR3 bases: TGTGCCAGCAGCTTGGCCTGGGCGACAGAAGAAAGCTCCTACGAGCAGTACTTC.

V gene TRBV5-4 combines with J gene TRBJ2-1, with D possibly being TRBD1 (6 bases). CDR3 length equals 17 residues. Germline CDR1 SGHNT, CDR2 YYREEE (reference sequence). V was clipped by 2 bases and J by 7 bases, with 22 bases between them. CDR3 nucleotides: TGTGCCAGCAGCTTAGCCATGACAGGCTACTCACTGAATGAGCAGTTCTTC. It yields the protein CASSLAMTGYSLNEQFF. The variable domain in full, completed from reference TRBV5-4 and TRBJ2-1, reads ETGVTQSPTHLIKTRGQQVTLRCSSQSGHNTVSWYQQALGQGPQFIFQYYREEENGRGNFPPRFSGLQFPNYSSELNVNALELDDSALYLCASSLAMTGYSLNEQFFGPGTRLTVL.

The gene calls are TRBV5-1 and TRBJ2-5; the D is unclear. The CDR3 has 14 residues. Deletions cut 3 bases from V and 2 bases from J, with 11 bases between. CDR1 SGHRS and CDR2 YFSETQ come from the germline V gene. The CDR3 reads CASSSGPTQETQYF. The CDR3, as DNA: TGCGCCAGCAGCTCCGGCCCCACACAAGAGACCCAGTACTTC.

This clone appeared a single time. A read error may account for a junction end that differs from germline. The chain joins TRBV27 to TRBJ2-7; unclear D gene. From germline, CDR1 is MNHEY and CDR2 SMNVEV (reference sequence). There are 14 residues in the CDR3. The chain's CDR3 is CVSSLKTIGYEQYF. The CDR3 DNA sequence: TGTGTCAGCAGTTTAAAAACGATCGGCTACGAGCAGTACTTC.

The chain joins TRBV5-1 to TRBJ2-3, with TRBD2 matching over 9 bases. Trimming took 0 bases from V and 4 from J; bases not matched to a gene: 3. CDR3 length: 15 residues. Germline assignment: CDR1 SGHRS and CDR2 YFSETQ. CDR3 nucleotides: TGCGCCAGCAGCTTGGCTAGCGGGATGCCAGATACGCAGTATTTT. Encoded protein: CASSLASGMPDTQYF.

This clone was detected a few times. This rearrangement joins TRBV2 to TRBJ2-2; D gene ambiguous. Germline CDR1 is SNHLY and CDR2 is FYNNEI. V lost 0 bases, J lost 7 bases, and 9 bases lay in between. CDR3 length equals 14 residues. CDR3 bases: TGTGCCAGCAGTGAAGCTCTTAGTGTCGGGGAGCTGTTTTTT. Translated, it gives CASSEALSVGELFF.

V is TRBV28 and J is TRBJ2-5; 7 bases agree with TRBD2. Germline assignment: CDR1 MDHEN and CDR2 SYDVKM. This CDR3 spans 14 amino acids. V lost 3 bases, J lost 5 bases, and 6 bases stayed unmatched. The DNA of the CDR3 is TGTGCCAGCAGTTTCTTGGCGGGAGAGGAGACCCAGTACTTC. This encodes CASSFLAGEETQYF. Together with reference TRBV28 and TRBJ2-5, the CDR3 gives the full variable domain: DVKVTQSSRYLVKRTGEKVFLECVQDMDHENMFWYRQDPGLGLRLIYFSYDVKMKEKGDIPEGYSVSREKKERFSLILESASTNQTSMYLCASSFLAGEETQYFGPGTRLLVL.

This clone was recorded once. The chain employs TRBV30 and TRBJ1-5, with D possibly being TRBD1 (6 bases). CDR3 size: 14 residues. Looked up from germline, CDR1 is GTSNPN and CDR2 is SVGIG (reference sequence). V lost 1 base and J 4 bases, leaving 11 bases between the germline ends. CDR3 region: CAWSGTALNQPQHF. CDR3 nucleotides: TGTGCCTGGAGTGGGACAGCTCTTAATCAGCCCCAGCATTTT.

This sequence joins TRBV28 and TRBJ1-1, with D possibly matching TRBD1 (5 bases). In germline, CDR1 is MDHEN, CDR2 SYDVKM. The CDR3 loop spans 17 amino acids. Trimming cost V 3 bases and J 2 bases, with 19 bases left between them. CDR3 coding DNA: TGTGCCAGCAGTTTGGCAACTGGGGGGAGTGGAAACACTGAAGCTTTCTTT. It encodes CASSLATGGSGNTEAFF. Combining the CDR3 with reference TRBV28 and TRBJ1-1 gives the whole variable domain DVKVTQSSRYLVKRTGEKVFLECVQDMDHENMFWYRQDPGLGLRLIYFSYDVKMKEKGDIPEGYSVSREKKERFSLILESASTNQTSMYLCASSLATGGSGNTEAFFGQGTRLTVV.

The CDR3 bases are TGCGCCAGCAGCCTATCCTCCAGCGTCCACGAGCAGTACTTC. Its protein product is CASSLSSSVHEQYF. This chain links TRBV5-1 with TRBJ2-7, with D unclear. The germline V and J ends were trimmed by 4 bases and 5 bases, with 16 bases remaining between them. This CDR3 comprises 14 residues. Germline V CDR1 and CDR2: SGHRS, YFSETQ.

The chain couples TRBV7-2 to TRBJ2-1; D is possibly TRBD2 (6 bases). Germline values: CDR1 SGHTA, CDR2 FQGNSA. The CDR3 runs to 15 residues. Trimming removed 5 bases from V and 12 bases from J, with 23 bases in between. The CDR3 spells CASSPTGTGGRVQFF. The CDR3, as DNA: TGTGCCAGCAGCCCAACCGGGACTGGGGGTCGGGTGCAGTTCTTC. The complete variable domain, with remaining parts taken from reference TRBV7-2 and TRBJ2-1, reads GAGVSQSPSNKVTEKGKDVELRCDPISGHTALYWYRQSLGQGLEFLIYFQGNSAPDKSGLPSDRFSAERTGGSVSTLTIQRTQQEDSAVYLCASSPTGTGGRVQFFGPGTRLTVL.

V gene TRBV6-6 combines with J gene TRBJ2-5; the D is unclear. The CDR3 totals 13 residues. Germline assignment: CDR1 MNHNY and CDR2 SVGAGI (reference sequence). V was trimmed by 2 bases and J by 5 bases, leaving 9 bases between them. The CDR3 loop reads CASSYESLETQYF. Here the CDR3 DNA reads TGTGCCAGCAGTTACGAGAGTTTGGAGACCCAGTACTTC.

The chain employs TRBV28 and TRBJ2-5, with D tentatively TRBD1 (5 bases). Germline V gene lookup returns CDR1 MDHEN and CDR2 SYDVKM. Trimming took off 0 bases at V and 1 base at J, with 6 bases between the two ends. This CDR3 is built from 14 residues. The CDR3 reads CASSLWGLQETQYF. The CDR3 nucleotides are TGTGCCAGCAGTTTATGGGGGCTCCAAGAGACCCAGTACTTC.

About this clone itself: A junction boundary mismatches the germline segment, possibly from a read error. The chain links TRBV19 to TRBJ1-2; D gene uncertain. The CDR3 has 12 residues. The germline V gene encodes CDR1 LNHDA and CDR2 SQIVND (reference sequence). The chain's CDR3 is CASNGPNYGYTF. In nucleotides, the CDR3 is TGTGCAAGTAACGGGCCTAACTATGGCTACACCTTC.

Remarks on this clone: The sample contains more than one DNA sequence encoding this CDR3. The chain recombines TRBV9 with TRBJ1-1; D gene uncertain. Looked up from germline, CDR1 is SGDLS and CDR2 is YYNGEE. The V gene lost 0 bases and the J gene lost 1 base, with 7 bases spanning the gap. The CDR3 is made up of 14 amino acids. CDR3 in amino acids: CASSVVGGNTEAFF. The CDR3 DNA reads as TGTGCCAGCAGCGTAGTGGGAGGGAACACTGAAGCTTTCTTT.

The J gene is TRBJ2-7, the V gene TRBV7-8, with TRBD2 matching 7 bases. The CDR3 spans 15 residues. Trimming cost V 2 bases and J 7 bases; bases outside gene matches: 11. The germline CDR1 and CDR2 sequences are SGHVS and FQNEAQ. CDR3 residues: CASSLSRGEFGEQYF. CDR3 nucleotides: TGTGCCAGCAGCTTATCTCGGGGGGAGTTCGGTGAGCAGTACTTC.

The rearrangement uses TRBV2 and TRBJ1-2; D uncertain. Trimming took off 0 bases at V and 1 base at J, with 0 bases between the two ends. The V gene's germline CDR1 is SNHLY and CDR2 FYNNEI. The CDR3 is 12 amino acids. CDR3 amino acids: CASSEANYGYTF. In DNA, the CDR3 is TGTGCCAGCAGTGAAGCTAACTATGGCTACACCTTC.

In nucleotides, the CDR3 is TGTGCCAGCAGCTCAAGACAGGAGACAGTAAGCTATGGCTACACCTTC. It encodes CASSSRQETVSYGYTF. V and J are TRBV6-6 and TRBJ1-2; D might be TRBD1 (6 bases). The V end lost 6 bases, the J end lost 4 bases, and 21 bases lay between the germline ends. Germline CDR1 reads MNHNY; CDR2 reads SVGAGI (reference sequence). The CDR3 is made up of 16 amino acids.

V gene TRBV9 combines with J gene TRBJ2-2; D call uncertain. Germline assignment: CDR1 SGDLS and CDR2 YYNGEE. The CDR3 consists of 12 residues. With 4 bases removed from V and 2 bases from J, the gap between germline ends came to 3 bases. The CDR3 reads CASSPNTGELFF. DNA for the CDR3: TGTGCCAGCAGCCCTAACACCGGGGAGCTGTTTTTT.

This chain links TRBV6-5 with TRBJ2-2; a weak D match, TRBD1 (5 bases). This CDR3 has 14 residues. Per the germline V gene, CDR1 is MNHEY and CDR2 is SVGAGI. V was pared by 6 bases and J by 1 base, with 9 bases between. As DNA, the CDR3 is TGTGCCAGCAGACAGACAGAGAACACCGGGGAGCTGTTTTTT. It codes for CASRQTENTGELFF.

Written as DNA, the CDR3 is TGTGCCAGCTCACCCCAGGGCACTAACTATGGCTACACCTTC. It codes for CASSPQGTNYGYTF. The rearrangement links TRBV18 to TRBJ1-2; D possibly corresponds to TRBD1 (5 bases). The CDR3 runs to 14 residues. V dropped 3 bases and J dropped 0 bases, with 8 bases sitting between them. Germline-derived CDR1 and CDR2 are KGHSH and LQKENI.

J is TRBJ2-1 and V is TRBV7-3; TRBD2 agrees at 11 bases. CDR3 length: 14 amino acids. J was trimmed by 7 bases and V by 5 bases; bases with no gene match: 4. CDR1 is SGHTA, CDR2 FQGTGA, per germline. In DNA form, the CDR3 reads TGTGCCAGCAGCAAAACTAGCGGGAGAAATGAGCAGTTCTTC. Translated, it gives CASSKTSGRNEQFF.

The chain recombines TRBV19 with TRBJ2-3; the match to TRBD1 covers 8 bases. Germline CDR1 is LNHDA and CDR2 is SQIVND (reference sequence). This CDR3 contains 15 residues. With V trimmed by 3 bases and J by 2 bases, 4 bases remained unmatched. The CDR3 bases are TGTGCCAGTAGTATCCCCAGGGGGCTCACAGATACGCAGTATTTT. Translation: CASSIPRGLTDTQYF. Full variable domain (missing parts from reference TRBV19 and TRBJ2-3): DGGITQSPKYLFRKEGQNVTLSCEQNLNHDAMYWYRQDPGQGLRLIYYSQIVNDFQKGDIAEGYSVSREKKESFPLTVTSAQKNPTAFYLCASSIPRGLTDTQYFGPGTRLTVL.

This chain connects TRBV10-3 to TRBJ2-1; D is ambiguous. The CDR3 is 16 amino acids. V was shortened by 4 bases and J by 0 bases, with 13 bases between the two germline ends. CDR1 is ENHRY and CDR2 is SYGVKD in the germline V gene. The CDR3 DNA follows: TGTGCCATCAGTGTGTCCAGCGCGAGCTCCTACAATGAGCAGTTCTTC. Translation: CAISVSSASSYNEQFF.

The CDR3 coding sequence is TGTGCCAGCAGCTTAGACAGGATCACTGAAGCTTTCTTT. It encodes CASSLDRITEAFF. The rearrangement links TRBV5-4 to TRBJ1-1; possibly TRBD1 for D (6 bases). Germline CDR1 and CDR2: SGHNT and YYREEE (reference sequence). This CDR3 has 13 residues. The V gene lost 2 bases and the J gene lost 4 bases, with 9 bases spanning the gap.

The chain couples TRBV28 to TRBJ1-1; D is possibly TRBD1 (5 bases). V was cut by 7 bases and J by 4 bases, with 13 bases left in between. Germline CDR1 is MDHEN and CDR2 is SYDVKM. The length of the CDR3 is 13 residues. The CDR3 is CASTGREGTEAFF. The CDR3 DNA reads as TGTGCCAGCACGGGCAGGGAGGGCACTGAAGCTTTCTTT.